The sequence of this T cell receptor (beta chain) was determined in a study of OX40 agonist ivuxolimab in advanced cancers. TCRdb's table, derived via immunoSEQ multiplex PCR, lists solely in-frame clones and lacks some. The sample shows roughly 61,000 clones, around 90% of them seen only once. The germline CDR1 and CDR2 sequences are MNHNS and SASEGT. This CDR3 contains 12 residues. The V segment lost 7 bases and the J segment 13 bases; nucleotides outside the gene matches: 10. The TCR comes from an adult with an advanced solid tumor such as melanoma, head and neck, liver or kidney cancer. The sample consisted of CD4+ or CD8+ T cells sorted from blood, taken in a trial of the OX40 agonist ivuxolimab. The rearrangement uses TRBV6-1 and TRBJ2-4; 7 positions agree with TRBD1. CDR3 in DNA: TGTGCCAGCAATATACAGGGGTACGGCCAGTACTTC. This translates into CASNIQGYGQYF.